This record looks at one T cell receptor (beta chain) sequence and its context. Participants' own reports of clinical history determined their cohort assignment. The sample originates from a study of blood T cell repertoires in COVID-19. Across the study: Sources were T cells, B-cell-depleted T cells, or PBMCs; the material itself was cDNA or gDNA.

Measured with immunoSEQ multiplex PCR; TCRdb has only the in-frame clones, and not every one. The sample lists some 250,000 clones, 80% to 90% seen once, with 1.5% to 2% in the top ten. CDR1 is SGHDN and CDR2 is FVKESK in the germline V gene. This CDR3 has 18 residues. V dropped 1 base and J dropped 1 base, with 19 bases sitting between them. This TCR derives from a woman aged 50 to 65 who had recovered from COVID-19. The rearrangement joins TRBV14 to TRBJ1-2; D may be TRBD1 (6 bases). Sequences were obtained from PBMCs or T cells enriched from blood (not recorded which). The CDR3 DNA follows: TGTGCCAGCAGCCAAGGATCGGCAGGGGCGTTCAATAACTATGGCTACACCTTC. As protein: CASSQGSAGAFNNYGYTF. The entire variable domain, with the rest obtained from reference TRBV14 and TRBJ1-2, is as follows: EAGVTQFPSHSVIEKGQTVTLRCDPISGHDNLYWYRRVMGKEIKFLLHFVKESKQDESGMPNNRFLAERTGGTYSTLKVQPAELEDSGVYFCASSQGSAGAFNNYGYTFGSGTRLTVV.